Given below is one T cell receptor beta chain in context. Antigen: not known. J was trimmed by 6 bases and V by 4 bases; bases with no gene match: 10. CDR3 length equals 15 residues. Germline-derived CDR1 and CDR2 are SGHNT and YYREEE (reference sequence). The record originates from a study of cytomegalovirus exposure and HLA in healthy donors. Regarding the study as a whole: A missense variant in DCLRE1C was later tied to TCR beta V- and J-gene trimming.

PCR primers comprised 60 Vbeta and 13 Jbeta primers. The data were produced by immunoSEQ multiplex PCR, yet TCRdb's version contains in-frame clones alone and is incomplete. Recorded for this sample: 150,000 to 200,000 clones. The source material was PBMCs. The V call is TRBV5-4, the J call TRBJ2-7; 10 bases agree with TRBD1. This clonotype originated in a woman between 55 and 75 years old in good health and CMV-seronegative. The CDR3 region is CASSHPGQGPLEQYF. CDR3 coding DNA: TGTGCCAGCAGCCACCCGGGACAGGGGCCCCTCGAGCAGTACTTC.